One sample yielded the 23 T cell receptor beta chains listed below, sequenced in a study of blood T cell repertoires in COVID-19. TCRdb's table, derived via immunoSEQ multiplex PCR, lists solely in-frame clones and lacks some. Of around 50,000 clones in the sample, just over 90% were seen once. The specimen sequenced was peripheral blood. The source of these receptors is a man in his sixties with COVID-19, enrolled during active disease.

The chain couples TRBV6-5 to TRBJ2-7; possibly TRBD1 for D (6 bases). This CDR3 has 15 residues. CDR1 is MNHEY, CDR2 SVGAGI, per germline. The V end was cut by 0 bases, the J end by 7 bases, with 16 bases between. CDR3 residues: CASSYSWKGVEEQYF. CDR3 DNA sequence: TGTGCCAGCAGTTACTCGTGGAAGGGGGTGGAAGAGCAGTACTTC.

This chain links TRBV6-5 with TRBJ2-3, with D perhaps matching TRBD2 (5 bases). V was clipped by 0 bases and J by 3 bases, with 7 bases between them. There are 14 residues in the CDR3. Per the germline V gene, CDR1 is MNHEY and CDR2 is SVGAGI. The CDR3 here is CASSYSSGTDTQYF. CDR3 nucleotide sequence: TGTGCCAGCAGTTACTCATCGGGAACAGATACGCAGTATTTT.

The chain couples TRBV5-1 to TRBJ2-2; 7 bases map to TRBD2. Losses at the gene ends were 2 bases for V and 5 bases for J; bases not matched to a gene: 9. Germline V gives CDR1 SGHRS, CDR2 YFSETQ. CDR3 length: 16 residues. CDR3 DNA sequence: TGCGCCAGCAGCTTTATGGCGGGAGACTATACCGGGGAGCTGTTTTTT. As protein: CASSFMAGDYTGELFF.

This clone was observed a handful of times. This chain joins TRBV4-2 and TRBJ2-1, with 10 bases that match TRBD2. Germline CDR1 and CDR2: LGHNA and YNFKEQ. CDR3 length equals 15 residues. Trimming at V came to 0 bases and at J to 8 bases, leaving 4 bases not matched to a gene. The CDR3 nucleotides are TGTGCCAGCAGCCAAGATGGTCTAGCGGGAGATGAGCAGTTCTTC. Amino acids: CASSQDGLAGDEQFF.

The chain employs TRBV10-1 and TRBJ1-1, with D uncertain. The CDR3 has 14 amino acids. Trimming stripped 3 bases from V and 7 bases from J, with 15 bases between. The germline V gene has CDR1 WNHNN and CDR2 SYGVQD (reference sequence). The CDR3 DNA sequence: TGCGCCAGCAGTGACCCGCTTCGGGGAGGTGAAGCTTTCTTT. This encodes CASSDPLRGGEAFF.

The J gene is TRBJ1-1, the V gene TRBV19, with 7 bases identical to TRBD1. Germline values: CDR1 LNHDA, CDR2 SQIVND (reference sequence). The CDR3 has 13 amino acids. After removal of 7 bases from V and 1 base from J, the junction contained 3 bases not matched to a gene. The CDR3 spells CASNRGENTEAFF. The CDR3 nucleotides read TGTGCCAGTAACAGGGGAGAGAACACTGAAGCTTTCTTT.

This chain links TRBV18 with TRBJ2-5, with 9 bases fitting TRBD1. V lost 2 bases to trimming and J lost 2 bases; unmatched junction nucleotides: 6. The CDR3 extends over 16 amino acids. The germline V gene encodes CDR1 KGHSH and CDR2 LQKENI. In DNA, the CDR3 is TGTGCCAGCTCACCAGCCAACAGGGGGCTTCAAGAGACCCAGTACTTC. It is translated as CASSPANRGLQETQYF.

The chain has TRBV3-1 (or the pseudogene TRBV3-2) and TRBJ2-7, with D tentatively TRBD1 (7 bases). There are 15 residues in the CDR3. V lost 4 bases to trimming and J lost 4 bases, with 17 bases between them. The V gene's germline CDR1 is LGHDT and CDR2 YNNKEL (reference sequence). The CDR3 loop reads CASSPFGGQIYEQYF. The CDR3 region has the DNA TGTGCCAGCAGCCCTTTCGGGGGACAGATATACGAGCAGTACTTC.

J is TRBJ1-3 and V is TRBV5-1; a weak D match, TRBD1 (5 bases). CDR1 is SGHRS and CDR2 is YFSETQ in the germline V gene. Trimming removed 0 bases from V and 0 bases from J, with 10 bases in between. This CDR3 comprises 16 residues. For the CDR3, the DNA is TGCGCCAGCAGCTTGGGAGACAGCCGCTCTGGAAACACCATATATTTT. Translation gives CASSLGDSRSGNTIYF.

This chain joins TRBV19 and TRBJ2-5, with 7 bases matching TRBD1. Trimming removed 10 bases from V and 9 bases from J; junction bases left unmatched: 14. Germline V gives CDR1 LNHDA, CDR2 SQIVND (reference sequence). The CDR3 is 13 amino acids. The CDR3 region has the DNA TGTGCCACCACGGGGACAGACCGTTGGGCCCAGTACTTC. Protein: CATTGTDRWAQYF.

V is TRBV2 and J is TRBJ2-1; 7 bases line up with TRBD2. This CDR3 comprises 12 residues. Germline V gives CDR1 SNHLY, CDR2 FYNNEI. Trimming took 7 bases from V and 6 from J; bases not matched to a gene: 3. The CDR3 DNA is TGTGCCAGCACGCCTAGCGGCAATGAGCAGTTCTTC. It translates to CASTPSGNEQFF.

The chain employs TRBV9 and TRBJ1-5; D ambiguous. Trimming removed 4 bases at V and 3 bases at J, with 14 bases between. Per germline, CDR1 SGDLS and CDR2 YYNGEE. This CDR3 has 15 residues. The CDR3 loop is CASSPVGQVNQPQHF. In DNA form, the CDR3 reads TGTGCCAGCAGCCCGGTGGGTCAGGTCAATCAGCCCCAGCATTTT. Combining the CDR3 with reference TRBV9 and TRBJ1-5 gives the whole variable domain DSGVTQTPKHLITATGQRVTLRCSPRSGDLSVYWYQQSLDQGLQFLIQYYNGEERAKGNILERFSAQQFPDLHSELNLSSLELGDSALYFCASSPVGQVNQPQHFGDGTRLSIL.

This rearrangement joins TRBV6-6 to TRBJ1-1; 11 bases align to TRBD1. Trimming removed 6 bases from V and 4 bases from J; junction bases left unmatched: 4. CDR1 and CDR2 from the germline V gene are MNHNY and SVGAGI (reference sequence). The CDR3 consists of 14 residues. The DNA of the CDR3 is TGTGCCAGCAGCAGGGACAGGGGGATCACTGAAGCTTTCTTT. Amino acids: CASSRDRGITEAFF.

The chain has TRBV24-1 and TRBJ2-1; 12 bases map to TRBD2. The CDR3 is 14 amino acids. CDR1 and CDR2 from the germline V gene are KGHDR and SFDVKD. V was clipped by 9 bases and J by 6 bases; unmatched bases: 5. The CDR3 DNA follows: TGTGCCACCCCGACTAGCGGGAGTCCCAATGAGCAGTTCTTC. Protein: CATPTSGSPNEQFF.

The chain carries TRBV6-5 and TRBJ2-2; maybe TRBD1 (6 bases). The V and J ends lost 5 bases and 4 bases respectively, with 11 bases between them. The germline V gene encodes CDR1 MNHEY and CDR2 SVGAGI. The CDR3 covers 14 residues. The DNA for the CDR3 is TGTGCCAGCAGTAGTCGCAGGGGCACCGGGGAGCTGTTTTTT. Translated, it gives CASSSRRGTGELFF.

This clone was seen just once. The J gene is TRBJ2-1, the V gene TRBV11-2; 12 bases align to TRBD2. J was trimmed by 7 bases and V by 4 bases; bases with no gene match: 2. The CDR3 covers 14 residues. Germline V gives CDR1 SGHAT, CDR2 FQNNGV. CDR3 sequence reads: CASSSGTSGNEQFF. For the CDR3, the DNA is TGTGCCAGCAGCTCCGGGACTAGCGGGAATGAGCAGTTCTTC.

J is TRBJ2-3 and V is TRBV3-1 (or the pseudogene TRBV3-2); unclear D gene. The CDR3 runs 12 residues. Trimming took 1 base from V and 6 from J, leaving 5 bases between them. Germline V gene lookup returns CDR1 LGHDT and CDR2 YNNKEL (reference sequence). This chain's CDR3 is CASSQAVDTQYF. DNA of the CDR3: TGTGCCAGCAGCCAAGCGGTGGATACGCAGTATTTT.

The chain carries TRBV28 and TRBJ2-5, with a possible D match to TRBD1 (5 bases). The CDR3 consists of 12 residues. V lost 6 bases and J 5 bases, leaving 10 bases between the germline ends. The germline V gene has CDR1 MDHEN and CDR2 SYDVKM. CDR3 in amino acids: CASSLYRETQYF. In DNA form, the CDR3 reads TGTGCCAGCAGCCTCTACAGGGAGACCCAGTACTTC.

The genes are TRBV5-6 and TRBJ2-4; 9 positions match TRBD1. Germline CDR1 SGHDT, CDR2 YYEEEE. Germline trimming cut 1 base from V and 0 bases from J; bases unmatched to any gene: 5. CDR3 length: 17 residues. For the CDR3, the DNA is TGTGCCAGCAGCTTGAGGACAGGGGCGGTAGCCAAAAACATTCAGTACTTC. Translating gives CASSLRTGAVAKNIQYF.

This chain links TRBV7-9 with TRBJ2-1; 10 bases are shared with TRBD1. CDR1 is SEHNR, CDR2 FQNEAQ, per germline (reference sequence). The CDR3 is 14 amino acids. V shed 4 bases and J 5 bases; nucleotides not matched to a gene: 2. The CDR3 loop reads CASSSGTGDNEQFF. CDR3 bases: TGTGCCAGCAGCTCCGGGACAGGGGACAATGAGCAGTTCTTC.

This chain connects TRBV10-3 to TRBJ2-7; 8 positions agree with TRBD1. The CDR3 sequence is 13 residues long. The junction had 6 bases not matched to a gene; V was cut back by 6 bases and J by 5 bases. Per germline, CDR1 ENHRY and CDR2 SYGVKD. The CDR3 DNA reads as TGTGCCATCAGAGACAGGGGAAACAACGAGCAGTACTTC. Translating it yields CAIRDRGNNEQYF.

The rearrangement uses TRBV4-2 and TRBJ2-7; D ambiguous. The germline CDR1 and CDR2 sequences are LGHNA and YNFKEQ. V was pared by 0 bases and J by 3 bases, with 6 bases between. The CDR3 runs 13 residues. CDR3 sequence: CASSQERGYEQYF. The CDR3 region has the DNA TGTGCCAGCAGCCAAGAAAGAGGCTACGAGCAGTACTTC.

The J gene is TRBJ1-3, the V gene TRBV9; D unresolved. This CDR3 is 19 amino acids long. Germline V gene lookup returns CDR1 SGDLS and CDR2 YYNGEE. With 3 bases removed from V and 1 base from J, the gap between germline ends came to 23 bases. CDR3 protein: CASSGIADKSLRSGNTIYF. For the CDR3, the DNA is TGTGCCAGCAGCGGAATTGCCGACAAGAGTTTACGATCTGGAAACACCATATATTTT.